Shown below are 23 T cell receptor beta chains from a single sample sequenced in a study of blood T cells in healthy people across ages. Next came a second PCR, run for roughly 6 to 11 cycles, which used a sample-barcoded 5' primer along with a J-beta primer mix. TCRdb used MiXCR to reprocess the 5' RACE reads, holding one entry per CDR3 protein. This table has hundreds of thousands of distinct CDR3 sequences, roughly 48% appearing once. Sequenced: blood. The receptors here all came from a man aged 30-40 years in good health.

As regards this clonotype: A much more abundant neighbour one base away suggests this may be a read error. The gene calls are TRBV27 and TRBJ2-1; possibly TRBD1 or TRBD2 for D (5 bases each). The CDR3 covers 15 residues. CDR1 is MNHEY and CDR2 is SMNVEV in the germline V gene (reference sequence). The V and J ends lost 6 bases and 6 bases respectively, with 18 bases between them. CDR3 sequence reads: CASSIPGRGRNEQFF. DNA for the CDR3: TGTGCCAGCAGCATCCCGGGACGGGGACGCAATGAGCAGTTCTTC.

The chain has TRBV29-1 and TRBJ2-3; no reliable D call. CDR3 length: 12 amino acids. The germline gives CDR1 SQVTM, CDR2 ANQGSEA. The V gene lost 6 bases and the J gene lost 0 bases, with 7 bases spanning the gap. The DNA of the CDR3 is TGCAGCGTCACAACTAGCACAGATACGCAGTATTTT. Its protein is CSVTTSTDTQYF.

This clonotype has a handful of counts. The genes are TRBV10-3 and TRBJ1-4; D gene unclear. The CDR3 is 14 residues long. Germline V lookup: CDR1 ENHRY, CDR2 SYGVKD. Between the trimmed V and J ends, which lost 0 bases and 7 bases, there was a span of 9 bases. The CDR3 is CAISESGRGEKLFF. The CDR3 DNA is TGTGCCATCAGTGAGTCAGGTCGGGGTGAAAAACTGTTTTTT.

The gene calls are TRBV28 and TRBJ1-1; D gene unclear. Germline CDR1 MDHEN, CDR2 SYDVKM. The CDR3 covers 16 residues. Trimming stripped 1 base from V and 5 bases from J, with 17 bases between. This CDR3 is CASSLYELGDSTEAFF. Written as DNA, the CDR3 is TGTGCCAGCAGTTTATATGAACTGGGTGACTCGACTGAAGCTTTCTTT.

DNA of the CDR3: TGTGCCAGCAGCATGACAGGGTTTAGCAATCAGCCCCAGCATTTT. Translating gives CASSMTGFSNQPQHF. The chain is built from TRBV6-1 and TRBJ1-5; 7 bases align to TRBD1. CDR3 size: 15 residues. The germline CDR1 and CDR2 sequences are MNHNS and SASEGT. V shed 6 bases, J shed 0 bases, and the junction held 5 bases outside the gene matches.

The chain is built from TRBV29-1 and TRBJ2-1; 7 bases are a match to TRBD1. Trimming took 0 bases from V and 4 from J; bases not matched to a gene: 6. CDR3 length: 15 residues. Germline V gives CDR1 SQVTM, CDR2 ANQGSEA. The CDR3 loop is CSVEDSGTVYNEQFF. Here the CDR3 DNA reads TGCAGCGTTGAAGATTCAGGGACAGTATACAATGAGCAGTTCTTC.

This clonotype occurred a few times. The rearrangement uses TRBV7-2 and TRBJ2-1; possible D gene TRBD2, 6 bases. CDR3 length: 13 residues. With 10 bases removed from V and 4 bases from J, the gap between germline ends came to 14 bases. Germline-derived CDR1 and CDR2 are SGHTA and FQGNSA. The CDR3: CANPGDLYNEQFF. Written as DNA, the CDR3 is TGTGCCAACCCCGGGGACTTATACAATGAGCAGTTCTTC.

As DNA, the CDR3 is TGTGCCAGCAGCCAGTTGGTTCGTAGGGCTGGCTCGGCTAACTATGGCTACACCTTC. This gives the protein CASSQLVRRAGSANYGYTF. V is TRBV3-1 and J is TRBJ1-2; D unresolved. Per the germline V gene, CDR1 is LGHDT and CDR2 is YNNKEL (reference sequence). The CDR3 contains 19 residues. V was clipped by 3 bases and J by 0 bases, with 23 bases between them.

This clonotype was counted only a few times. The chain is built from TRBV27 and TRBJ2-5; possibly TRBD1 for D (6 bases). The ends were cut back, 8 bases at V and 7 bases at J, with 17 bases in the middle. This CDR3 is 13 amino acids long. Germline lookup yields CDR1 MNHEY and CDR2 SMNVEV (reference sequence). The CDR3 nucleotides read TGTGCCAGCGGCCTGGACAGAATTGGGACCCAGTACTTC. It specifies CASGLDRIGTQYF.

This sequence joins TRBV19 and TRBJ1-5; TRBD1 might be the D (6 bases). This CDR3 is built from 13 residues. V was cut by 6 bases and J by 6 bases, with 12 bases left in between. CDR1 and CDR2 from the germline V gene are LNHDA and SQIVND (reference sequence). The CDR3 DNA is TGTGCCAGTAGCCCGGGACATGTTCAGCCCCAGCATTTT. The encoded protein is CASSPGHVQPQHF.

The chain carries TRBV29-1 and TRBJ2-1; the D is unclear. The length of the CDR3 is 13 residues. V dropped 6 bases and J dropped 5 bases, with 14 bases sitting between them. The germline V gene has CDR1 SQVTM and CDR2 ANQGSEA. CDR3 protein: CSVPQTDHNEQFF. For the CDR3, the DNA is TGCAGCGTCCCACAGACGGACCACAATGAGCAGTTCTTC.

In the case of this clonotype: The junction differs from germline at one of its ends, possibly a read error. This chain links TRBV6-6 with TRBJ2-3, with 7 bases that match TRBD2. The CDR3 spans 14 residues. Germline-derived CDR1 and CDR2 are MNHNY and SVGAGI (reference sequence). The DNA for the CDR3 is TGTGCCAGCAGTTTTGGACTAGATGGAGATGCGCAGTATTTT. It yields the protein CASSFGLDGDAQYF.

V usage is TRBV29-1 and J usage is TRBJ2-7, with TRBD1 identical over 10 bases. The CDR3 has 13 amino acids. The trim removed 5 bases at V and 7 bases at J, leaving 8 bases unmatched. Germline-derived CDR1 and CDR2 are SQVTM and ANQGSEA. The CDR3 loop reads CSVTGTGALEQYF. In DNA form, the CDR3 reads TGCAGCGTTACCGGGACAGGGGCTTTGGAGCAGTACTTC.

This clonotype came up a few times. The genes are TRBV29-1 and TRBJ1-1; D gene unclear. This CDR3 comprises 13 residues. Germline assignment: CDR1 SQVTM and CDR2 ANQGSEA. V was trimmed by 5 bases and J by 7 bases, leaving 17 bases between them. The CDR3 bases are TGCAGCGTTAAAAAGTGGCAGTCGTATGAAGCTTTCTTT. Its translation: CSVKKWQSYEAFF.

This clonotype has just one count. The chain joins TRBV12-3 or TRBV12-4 to TRBJ1-1; D gene uncertain. Trimming removed 3 bases from V and 0 bases from J, with 11 bases in between. This CDR3 has 15 residues. CDR3 in DNA: TGTGCCAGCAGTTTTCAGTCTGGGATGAACACTGAAGCTTTCTTT. Translation: CASSFQSGMNTEAFF.

This clonotype was seen many times. The V call is TRBV20-1, the J call TRBJ2-7, with TRBD1 matching over 9 bases. Looked up from germline, CDR1 is DFQATT and CDR2 is SNEGSKA (reference sequence). V lost 0 bases to trimming and J lost 3 bases; unmatched junction nucleotides: 9. The CDR3 has 16 amino acids. This CDR3 is CSARDSFEGQGYEQYF. Here the CDR3 DNA reads TGCAGTGCTAGAGATTCGTTCGAGGGACAGGGCTACGAGCAGTACTTC.

The rearrangement links TRBV12-3 or TRBV12-4 to TRBJ2-3; a possible D gene is TRBD2 (5 bases). Deletions cut 0 bases from V and 6 bases from J, with 7 bases between. The CDR3 contains 13 residues. The CDR3 spells CASSLAGVDTQYF. The CDR3 bases are TGTGCCAGCAGTTTAGCCGGGGTGGATACGCAGTATTTT.

The V call is TRBV6-5, the J call TRBJ2-1; 11 bases line up with TRBD2. CDR1 MNHEY and CDR2 SVGAGI come from the germline V gene. The CDR3 is made up of 16 amino acids. V shed 6 bases, J shed 8 bases, and the junction held 12 bases outside the gene matches. The CDR3 coding sequence is TGTGCCAGCAGCCTCACGGGACTAGCGGCAATCTATGAGCAGTTCTTC. Protein: CASSLTGLAAIYEQFF.

The chain recombines TRBV24-1 with TRBJ2-3; D might be TRBD2 (6 bases). Trimming shortened V by 3 bases and J by 5 bases, and 20 bases separated the two germline ends. CDR3 size: 17 residues. CDR1 is KGHDR, CDR2 SFDVKD, per germline. CDR3 nucleotides: TGTGCCACCAGTGATGAATCCGGGACCGCGGGGAGAGATACGCAGTATTTT. It yields the protein CATSDESGTAGRDTQYF.

This clonotype was counted between two and nine times. The chain is built from TRBV4-3 and TRBJ2-4, with TRBD2 as a possible D gene (5 bases). This CDR3 is built from 14 residues. V was clipped by 0 bases and J by 9 bases, with 12 bases between them. In germline, CDR1 is LGHNA, CDR2 YSLEER. CDR3 sequence (DNA): TGCGCCAGCAGCCAAGAGGGCCGGGATAGCATTCAGTACTTC. Translation gives CASSQEGRDSIQYF.

V and J are TRBV29-1 and TRBJ1-2; TRBD1 matches 10 bases. The CDR3 runs 15 residues. CDR1 SQVTM and CDR2 ANQGSEA come from the germline V gene. V was pared by 4 bases and J by 5 bases, with 10 bases of the junction left unmatched. The CDR3 here is CSVGGTGAQNYGYTF. CDR3 DNA sequence: TGCAGCGTTGGTGGGACAGGGGCGCAGAATTATGGCTACACCTTC.

This clonotype occurred a few times. This chain joins TRBV7-9 and TRBJ2-7; weak D call: TRBD1 (5 bases). Germline CDR1 is SEHNR and CDR2 is FQNEAQ (reference sequence). V dropped 4 bases and J dropped 5 bases, with 15 bases sitting between them. This CDR3 has 14 amino acids. CDR3 region: CASSSYSGNHEQYF. For the CDR3, the DNA is TGTGCCAGCAGCTCCTACTCAGGGAACCACGAGCAGTACTTC.

This clonotype was observed a single time. The rearrangement links TRBV12-3 or TRBV12-4 to TRBJ2-7; tentatively, D is TRBD2 (5 bases). The V end was cut by 6 bases, the J end by 6 bases, with 18 bases between. This CDR3 comprises 14 residues. The CDR3 nucleotides are TGTGCCAGCAGCCCTACGGGAAGGGCCTCCGAGCAGTACTTC. Encoded protein: CASSPTGRASEQYF.